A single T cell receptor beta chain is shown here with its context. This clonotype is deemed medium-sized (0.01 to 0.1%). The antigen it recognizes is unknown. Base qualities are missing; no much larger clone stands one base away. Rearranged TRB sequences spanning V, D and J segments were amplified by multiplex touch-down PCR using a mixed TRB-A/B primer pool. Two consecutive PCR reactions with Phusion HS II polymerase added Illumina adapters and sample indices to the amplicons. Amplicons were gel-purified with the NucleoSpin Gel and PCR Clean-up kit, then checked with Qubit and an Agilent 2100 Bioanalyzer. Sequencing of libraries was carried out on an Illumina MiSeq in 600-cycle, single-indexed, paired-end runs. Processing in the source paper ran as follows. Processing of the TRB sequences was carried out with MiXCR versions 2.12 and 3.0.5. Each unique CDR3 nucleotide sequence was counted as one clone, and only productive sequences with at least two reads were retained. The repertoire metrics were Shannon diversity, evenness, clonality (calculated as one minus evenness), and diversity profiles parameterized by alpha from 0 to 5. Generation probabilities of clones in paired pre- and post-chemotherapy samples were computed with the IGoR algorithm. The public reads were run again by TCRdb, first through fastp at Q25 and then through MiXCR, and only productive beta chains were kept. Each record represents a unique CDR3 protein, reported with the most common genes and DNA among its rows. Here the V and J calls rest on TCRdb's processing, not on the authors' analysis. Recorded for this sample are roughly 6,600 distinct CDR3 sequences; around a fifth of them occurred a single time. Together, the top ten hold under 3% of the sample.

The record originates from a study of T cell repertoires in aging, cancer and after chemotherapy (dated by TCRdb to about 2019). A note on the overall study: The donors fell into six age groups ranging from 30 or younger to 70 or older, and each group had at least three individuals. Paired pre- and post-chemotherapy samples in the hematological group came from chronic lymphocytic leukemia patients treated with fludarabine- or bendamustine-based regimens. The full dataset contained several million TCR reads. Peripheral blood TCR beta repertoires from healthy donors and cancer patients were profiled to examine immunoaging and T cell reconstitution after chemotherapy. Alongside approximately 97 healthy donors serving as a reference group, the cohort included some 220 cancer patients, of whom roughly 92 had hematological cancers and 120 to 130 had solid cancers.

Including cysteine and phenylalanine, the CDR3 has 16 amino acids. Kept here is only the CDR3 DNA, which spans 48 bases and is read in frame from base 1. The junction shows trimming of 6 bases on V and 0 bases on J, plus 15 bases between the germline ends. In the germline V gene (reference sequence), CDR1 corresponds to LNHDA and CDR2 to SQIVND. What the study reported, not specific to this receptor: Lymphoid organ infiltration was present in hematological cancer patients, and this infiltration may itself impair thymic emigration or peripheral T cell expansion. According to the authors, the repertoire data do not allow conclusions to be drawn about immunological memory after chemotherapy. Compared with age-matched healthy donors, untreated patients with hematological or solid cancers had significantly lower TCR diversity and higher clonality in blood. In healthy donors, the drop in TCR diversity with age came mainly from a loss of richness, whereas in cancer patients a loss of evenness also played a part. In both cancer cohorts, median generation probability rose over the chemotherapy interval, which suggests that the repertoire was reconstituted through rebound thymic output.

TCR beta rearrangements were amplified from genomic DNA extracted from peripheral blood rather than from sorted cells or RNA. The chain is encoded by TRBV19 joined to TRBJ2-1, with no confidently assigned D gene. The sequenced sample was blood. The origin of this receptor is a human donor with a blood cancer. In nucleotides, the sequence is TGTGCCAGTAGGACGGCAGGCTATAGCTCCTACAATGAGCAGTTCTTC. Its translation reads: CASRTAGYSSYNEQFF.